One and the same sample provided the 23 T cell receptor beta chains below, sequenced in a study of blood T cell repertoires in COVID-19. TCRdb keeps only in-frame clones here, not all; method: immunoSEQ multiplex PCR. The sample has fewer than 200,000 clones; approximately 86% are singletons. The sample consisted of peripheral blood. Every receptor here comes from a woman aged 45-65 years with acute or convalescent COVID-19.

This clone appeared a few times. The chain is built from TRBV29-1 and TRBJ2-3; 10 nucleotides match TRBD1. CDR1 is SQVTM, CDR2 ANQGSEA, per germline. Trimming took 7 bases from V and 4 from J; bases not matched to a gene: 5. The length of the CDR3 is 13 residues. CDR3 nucleotides: TGCAGCGCATTGACAGGGGGCGCAGATACGCAGTATTTT. It codes for CSALTGGADTQYF.

CDR3 bases: TGTGCCAGCAGTAATCCTAGCGGGATTGGCGAGCAGTACTTC. It specifies CASSNPSGIGEQYF. The chain uses TRBV6-2 or TRBV6-3 and TRBJ2-7; 9 bases agree with TRBD2. CDR3 length: 14 residues. After removal of 5 bases from V and 6 bases from J, the junction contained 8 bases not matched to a gene. Germline CDR1 is MNHEY and CDR2 is SVGEGT.

The chain uses TRBV10-3 and TRBJ2-5; 8 bases map to TRBD1. The CDR3 runs to 15 residues. The V and J ends lost 2 bases and 2 bases, in that order; junction bases with no gene match: 4. Looked up from germline, CDR1 is ENHRY and CDR2 is SYGVKD. The CDR3 reads CAISERQGLQETQYF. In nucleotides, the CDR3 is TGTGCCATCAGTGAGCGACAGGGGTTGCAAGAGACCCAGTACTTC.

The V call is TRBV11-3, the J call TRBJ2-7; 7 bases are shared with TRBD1. Germline trimming cut 5 bases from V and 3 bases from J; bases unmatched to any gene: 7. The CDR3 contains 14 residues. The germline V gene encodes CDR1 SGHNT and CDR2 YENEEA. The chain's CDR3 is CASSLTGTLYEQYF. CDR3 nucleotide sequence: TGTGCCAGCAGCCTGACAGGGACCCTCTACGAGCAGTACTTC.

The J gene is TRBJ1-1, the V gene TRBV24-1; 7 nucleotides line up with TRBD1. CDR1 is KGHDR, CDR2 SFDVKD, per germline. The CDR3 is 15 amino acids. V trimming: 7 bases; J trimming: 6 bases; junction bases outside the gene matches: 13. The CDR3 DNA is TGTGCCACCAGGAGAACAGGGGCATTAAATTCTGAAGCTTTCTTT. This translates into CATRRTGALNSEAFF.

A few counts support this clone. V and J are TRBV19 and TRBJ1-1, with 11 bases fitting TRBD1. After removal of 5 bases from V and 5 bases from J, the junction contained 4 bases not matched to a gene. CDR3 length equals 14 residues. Germline V gene lookup returns CDR1 LNHDA and CDR2 SQIVND (reference sequence). CDR3 sequence: CASSYGTGGTEAFF. In DNA form, the CDR3 reads TGTGCCAGTAGTTACGGGACAGGGGGGACTGAAGCTTTCTTT. Variable domain in full (rest from reference TRBV19 and TRBJ1-1): DGGITQSPKYLFRKEGQNVTLSCEQNLNHDAMYWYRQDPGQGLRLIYYSQIVNDFQKGDIAEGYSVSREKKESFPLTVTSAQKNPTAFYLCASSYGTGGTEAFFGQGTRLTVV.

This chain uses TRBV9 with TRBJ2-1; TRBD2 matches 9 bases. Trimming cost V 0 bases and J 10 bases; bases outside gene matches: 5. Germline CDR1 and CDR2: SGDLS and YYNGEE. This CDR3 region has 14 residues. The CDR3 bases are TGTGCCAGCAGCGTAGGCGGGGGGGCATCAGAGCAGTTCTTC. This gives the protein CASSVGGGASEQFF.

This clone appeared a few times. The rearrangement joins TRBV19 to TRBJ1-4; D remains unclear. Germline assignment: CDR1 LNHDA and CDR2 SQIVND (reference sequence). Trimming took 7 bases from V and 10 from J, leaving 13 bases between them. The CDR3 runs 12 residues. This CDR3 is CASNTLRGKLFF. For the CDR3, the DNA is TGTGCCAGTAATACCCTTCGGGGAAAACTGTTTTTT.

The chain uses TRBV18 and TRBJ2-5; D possibly corresponds to TRBD2 (5 bases). CDR3 length equals 14 residues. The germline gives CDR1 KGHSH, CDR2 LQKENI. V lost 0 bases and J 2 bases, leaving 7 bases between the germline ends. The CDR3 loop is CASSPPRGQETQYF. CDR3 sequence (DNA): TGTGCCAGCTCACCACCCCGCGGGCAAGAGACCCAGTACTTC.

The rearrangement links TRBV5-5 to TRBJ2-5; the D is unclear. The ends were cut back, 4 bases at V and 3 bases at J, with 13 bases in the middle. This CDR3 has 14 amino acids. CDR1 and CDR2 from the germline V gene are SGHKS and YYEKEE (reference sequence). The CDR3 DNA follows: TGTGCCAGCAGCCGAACAGTGGCGAAAGAGACCCAGTACTTC. Protein: CASSRTVAKETQYF.

The V call is TRBV5-6, the J call TRBJ2-7; the match to TRBD2 covers 7 bases. The length of the CDR3 is 14 residues. CDR1 SGHDT and CDR2 YYEEEE come from the germline V gene. V lost 4 bases to trimming and J lost 3 bases; unmatched junction nucleotides: 7. CDR3 in DNA: TGTGCCAGCAGCCAAGCGGGGCGAAACTACGAGCAGTACTTC. This sequence encodes CASSQAGRNYEQYF.

The V gene is TRBV7-4, the J gene TRBJ2-3; D perhaps matches TRBD2 (6 bases). The V gene's germline CDR1 is SGHVT and CDR2 SQSDAQ. The CDR3 is 13 residues long. With 3 bases removed from V and 6 bases from J, the gap between germline ends came to 10 bases. The CDR3 nucleotides read TGTGCCAGCAGCTTCGTACGGGAGGATACGCAGTATTTT. As protein: CASSFVREDTQYF.

This sequence joins TRBV6-5 and TRBJ1-2; 7 positions agree with TRBD1. This CDR3 has 14 amino acids. The V gene end was trimmed by 4 bases and the J gene end by 4 bases; junction bases not matched to a gene: 6. Germline CDR1 is MNHEY and CDR2 is SVGAGI. Here the CDR3 reads CASSFGQALYGYTF. For the CDR3, the DNA is TGTGCCAGCAGTTTCGGACAGGCGCTCTATGGCTACACCTTC.

The rearrangement links TRBV5-1 to TRBJ2-5, with 10 bases lining up with TRBD2. The germline gives CDR1 SGHRS, CDR2 YFSETQ. The CDR3 loop spans 15 amino acids. The ends lost 5 bases at V and 10 bases at J; junction bases unmatched: 14. CDR3 loop: CASSGGAGGPRVQYF. The DNA for the CDR3 is TGCGCCAGCAGTGGCGGAGCGGGAGGGCCCCGCGTCCAGTACTTC.

This chain uses TRBV6-2 or TRBV6-3 with TRBJ2-3; weak D call: TRBD2 (6 bases). Trimming took 2 bases from V and 6 from J, leaving 18 bases between them. CDR1 and CDR2 (germline): MNHEY, SVGEGT. CDR3 length: 16 residues. The CDR3: CASSYTSLSPIDTQYF. CDR3 sequence (DNA): TGTGCCAGCAGTTACACTAGCCTGTCGCCCATCGATACGCAGTATTTT.

The chain links TRBV5-4 to TRBJ2-3, with TRBD2 matching over 10 bases. V dropped 0 bases and J dropped 9; count of bases not matched to a gene: 4. Germline values: CDR1 SGHNT, CDR2 YYREEE (reference sequence). This CDR3 contains 14 residues. The CDR3 sequence is CASSLGLAGDTQYF. The CDR3 DNA reads as TGTGCCAGCAGCTTGGGGCTAGCGGGAGACACGCAGTATTTT.

J is TRBJ2-1 and V is TRBV5-4, with D perhaps matching TRBD2 (7 bases). The germline V gene has CDR1 SGHNT and CDR2 YYREEE (reference sequence). The CDR3 runs 15 residues. Trimming pared 0 bases from V and 4 bases from J, leaving 11 bases between. This chain's CDR3 is CASSLEGGGYNEQFF. The CDR3, as DNA: TGTGCCAGCAGCTTGGAAGGGGGGGGTTACAATGAGCAGTTCTTC.

Note on this clone: The identical CDR3 is also encoded by other nucleotide sequences in the sample. The chain combines TRBV30 with TRBJ1-4; TRBD1 might be the D (5 bases). CDR3 length: 13 amino acids. The germline V gene has CDR1 GTSNPN and CDR2 SVGIG (reference sequence). The germline V and J ends were trimmed by 1 base and 5 bases, with 8 bases remaining between them. The CDR3 here is CAWSGQLNEKLFF. CDR3 DNA sequence: TGTGCCTGGAGTGGACAGCTGAATGAAAAACTGTTTTTT.

This chain uses TRBV30 with TRBJ1-6, with D perhaps matching TRBD1 (5 bases). The CDR3 contains 14 residues. The V end was cut by 4 bases, the J end by 14 bases, with 21 bases between. Per the germline V gene, CDR1 is GTSNPN and CDR2 is SVGIG (reference sequence). CDR3 protein: CAWTPGGIPLALHF. The CDR3 bases are TGTGCCTGGACCCCGGGGGGTATCCCTTTGGCCCTCCACTTT.

The chain couples TRBV5-4 to TRBJ1-4; D is unclear. CDR3 length equals 15 residues. Trimming took off 1 base at V and 7 bases at J, with 14 bases between the two ends. Germline V gene lookup returns CDR1 SGHNT and CDR2 YYREEE (reference sequence). In DNA form, the CDR3 reads TGTGCCAGCAGCTTGAAAGCGACGGGTAGTGAAAAACTGTTTTTT. As protein: CASSLKATGSEKLFF.

The chain links TRBV15 to TRBJ1-3; the D is unclear. Trimming removed 3 bases at V and 8 bases at J, with 8 bases between. CDR1 LNHNV and CDR2 YYDKDF come from the germline V gene (reference sequence). The CDR3 totals 12 residues. The CDR3 sequence is CATSSPRDTIYF. In DNA, the CDR3 is TGTGCCACCAGCAGTCCTCGGGACACCATATATTTT.

This chain joins TRBV6-5 and TRBJ2-3, with D perhaps matching TRBD1 (5 bases). Trimming cost V 6 bases and J 0 bases, with 13 bases left between them. The CDR3 runs to 15 residues. Per the germline V gene, CDR1 is MNHEY and CDR2 is SVGAGI. Written as DNA, the CDR3 is TGTGCCAGCAGCCTAGACAGCTTCAGCACAGATACGCAGTATTTT. Amino acid sequence: CASSLDSFSTDTQYF.

V gene TRBV11-2 combines with J gene TRBJ2-1, with a possible D match to TRBD1 (5 bases). CDR3 length: 14 residues. V was shortened by 5 bases and J by 4 bases, with 12 bases between the two germline ends. Germline CDR1 is SGHAT and CDR2 is FQNNGV. The CDR3 spells CASSLRVHYNEQFF. The DNA for the CDR3 is TGTGCCAGCAGCCTCAGGGTGCATTACAATGAGCAGTTCTTC.